The 18 T cell receptor beta chains below come from one sample, sequenced in a study of T cell repertoires in cytomegalovirus infection. TCRdb redid the calling of the reads with MiXCR, one entry per CDR3 protein. Of about 830,000 distinct CDR3 sequences listed, approximately 32% are singletons. The antigens these receptors bind are not known. The sequences come from cultured CD8+ T cells from PBMCs, collected from culture after CMV antigen stimulation. These receptors originate from a human donor in good health (CMV status not recorded). Some clones in this sample may be carry-over from other donors' samples.

This chain links TRBV27 with TRBJ1-5, with a tentative D call TRBD1 (5 bases). The germline gives CDR1 MNHEY, CDR2 SMNVEV (reference sequence). The V gene lost 3 bases and the J gene lost 5 bases, with 8 bases spanning the gap. The CDR3 loop spans 13 amino acids. The CDR3 region is CASSFSGDQPQHF. The DNA of the CDR3 is TGTGCCAGCAGTTTTTCGGGGGATCAGCCCCAGCATTTT.

The chain links TRBV7-8 to TRBJ1-3, with D unclear. V was cut by 5 bases and J by 3 bases, with 14 bases left in between. This CDR3 contains 15 residues. Per germline, CDR1 SGHVS and CDR2 FQNEAQ. Here the CDR3 reads CASSRGPEGGNTIYF. DNA for the CDR3: TGTGCCAGCAGCCGTGGACCCGAGGGTGGAAACACCATATATTTT.

This clonotype has only a few counts. The chain has TRBV23-1 and TRBJ2-7; D is perhaps TRBD1 (7 bases). TRBV23-1 is annotated as an ORF whose role is uncertain. The CDR3 consists of 17 residues. Trimming cost V 3 bases and J 2 bases, with 20 bases left between them. The CDR3 bases are TGCGCCAGCAGTCATCCCAGGGGGGCAGGGACACCCTACGAGCAGTACTTC. Its protein product is CASSHPRGAGTPYEQYF.

This clonotype was seen more than once but under ten times. V and J are TRBV6-1 and TRBJ1-1; D not certain. Trimming took off 0 bases at V and 2 bases at J, with 13 bases between the two ends. Germline V lookup: CDR1 MNHNS, CDR2 SASEGT. CDR3 length equals 16 residues. DNA for the CDR3: TGTGCCAGCAGTGAAGCGTTGGTTGAGCTAAACACTGAAGCTTTCTTT. It codes for CASSEALVELNTEAFF.

The V and J genes are TRBV4-1 and TRBJ2-1; no definite D call. This CDR3 has 14 amino acids. Per germline, CDR1 MGHRA and CDR2 YSYEKL. The V and J ends lost 1 base and 8 bases respectively, with 12 bases between them. CDR3 DNA sequence: TGCGCCAGCAGCCAAGTTTCTACCTCGGATGAGCAGTTCTTC. It yields the protein CASSQVSTSDEQFF.

This rearrangement joins TRBV7-3 to TRBJ2-1; D might be TRBD2 (7 bases). The CDR3 contains 16 residues. Germline V gene sequence: CDR1 SGHTA, CDR2 FQGTGA. The germline V and J ends were trimmed by 5 bases and 7 bases, with 21 bases remaining between them. The CDR3 loop is CASSPPSGGSFNEQFF. The CDR3 DNA reads TGTGCCAGCAGCCCACCCTCGGGGGGCAGTTTTAATGAGCAGTTCTTC.

There are many counts of this clonotype. The chain uses TRBV27 and TRBJ1-1, with a weak D call TRBD1 (5 bases). This CDR3 contains 14 residues. Germline V gene data show CDR1 as MNHEY and CDR2 as SMNVEV (reference sequence). V lost 2 bases and J 1 base, leaving 8 bases between the germline ends. Written as DNA, the CDR3 is TGTGCCAGCAGTTTAGTGGGGACGAACACTGAAGCTTTCTTT. Translation gives CASSLVGTNTEAFF.

In its sample, this clonotype was seen a few times. The rearrangement uses TRBV6-4 and TRBJ2-2; 9 nucleotides match TRBD1. The CDR3 runs 15 residues. Per the germline V gene, CDR1 is MRHNA and CDR2 is SNTAGT. Trimming at V came to 11 bases and at J to 4 bases, leaving 11 bases not matched to a gene. The chain's CDR3 is CAAPTGTGLTGELFF. The DNA of the CDR3 is TGTGCCGCCCCTACCGGGACAGGGCTCACCGGGGAGCTGTTTTTT.

V gene TRBV13 combines with J gene TRBJ1-4, with 10 bases lining up with TRBD1. V shed 4 bases and J 0 bases; nucleotides not matched to a gene: 5. CDR3 length equals 17 residues. Germline V gene data show CDR1 as PRHDT and CDR2 as FYEKMQ (reference sequence). The CDR3 loop reads CASSSGTGAPTNEKLFF. DNA of the CDR3: TGTGCCAGCAGCTCCGGGACAGGGGCCCCAACTAATGAAAAACTGTTTTTT.

This clonotype was observed a few times. The chain uses TRBV5-4 and TRBJ2-1; 10 nucleotides agree with TRBD2. Germline assignment: CDR1 SGHNT and CDR2 YYREEE (reference sequence). After removal of 4 bases from V and 4 bases from J, the junction contained 8 bases not matched to a gene. The CDR3 extends over 16 amino acids. This chain's CDR3 is CASSPLSGGVYNEQFF. For the CDR3, the DNA is TGTGCCAGCAGCCCACTGAGCGGGGGGGTATACAATGAGCAGTTCTTC.

The gene calls are TRBV7-8 and TRBJ2-7; D not certain. The V and J ends lost 2 bases and 3 bases respectively, with 11 bases between them. The germline V gene has CDR1 SGHVS and CDR2 FQNEAQ. The CDR3 contains 14 residues. The CDR3 reads CASSLYHEDYEQYF. In DNA form, the CDR3 reads TGTGCCAGCAGCTTATATCACGAGGACTACGAGCAGTACTTC.

The chain joins TRBV4-3 to TRBJ2-3; no clear D. V gave up 1 base and J gave up 4 bases, with 9 bases separating them. This CDR3 spans 14 amino acids. In germline, CDR1 is LGHNA, CDR2 YSLEER. The CDR3: CASSQGGVPDTQYF. In DNA, the CDR3 is TGCGCCAGCAGCCAAGGTGGGGTGCCAGATACGCAGTATTTT.

The J gene is TRBJ1-2, the V gene TRBV6-5, with 9 bases aligning to TRBD1. The V segment lost 7 bases and the J segment 3 bases; nucleotides outside the gene matches: 6. The CDR3 runs 14 residues. CDR1 is MNHEY, CDR2 SVGAGI, per germline. The CDR3, as DNA: TGTGCCAGCACCGACACAGGGGGCGACTATGGCTACACCTTC. This translates into CASTDTGGDYGYTF.

The rearrangement links TRBV19 to TRBJ1-2; 7 bases agree with TRBD1. The CDR3 covers 17 residues. Germline V lookup: CDR1 LNHDA, CDR2 SQIVND (reference sequence). V lost 9 bases and J lost 0; bases outside the gene matches: 16. The CDR3 loop reads CASRTTRDRQANYGYTF. The CDR3 DNA reads as TGTGCCAGCCGAACCACGAGGGACAGACAAGCTAACTATGGCTACACCTTC.

The V call is TRBV2, the J call TRBJ1-4; TRBD1 matches at 7 bases. CDR1 and CDR2 (germline): SNHLY, FYNNEI. V trimming: 7 bases; J trimming: 7 bases; junction bases outside the gene matches: 6. The CDR3 sequence is 13 residues long. CDR3 DNA sequence: TGTGCCAGCACCGGGGACAGATCTGAAAAACTGTTTTTT. Its translation is CASTGDRSEKLFF.

This clonotype was picked up a small number of times. The V call is TRBV12-3 or TRBV12-4, the J call TRBJ2-5, with TRBD1 matching 8 bases. CDR3 length: 16 amino acids. Trimming cost V 3 bases and J 2 bases; bases outside gene matches: 8. CDR3 amino acids: CASSFILDRVQETQYF. For the CDR3, the DNA is TGTGCCAGCAGTTTTATTTTGGACAGGGTTCAAGAGACCCAGTACTTC.

In this sample, this clonotype turned up a few times. J is TRBJ2-1 and V is TRBV12-3 or TRBV12-4, with no clear D. This CDR3 is built from 12 residues. With 9 bases removed from V and 9 bases from J, the gap between germline ends came to 15 bases. The CDR3 nucleotides read TGTGCCAGGGGGTTATCAAGTTCTGAGCAGTTCTTC. Its protein product is CARGLSSSEQFF.

This clonotype was found a few times. This rearrangement joins TRBV2 to TRBJ2-7; TRBD1 might be the D (5 bases). The CDR3 sequence is 15 residues long. CDR1 SNHLY and CDR2 FYNNEI come from the germline V gene. Between the trimmed V and J ends, which lost 0 bases and 5 bases, there was a span of 14 bases. Written as DNA, the CDR3 is TGTGCCAGCAGTGAAGCTGAAAGGGGATGGGACGAGCAGTACTTC. Its protein product is CASSEAERGWDEQYF.